Following are 18 T cell receptor beta chains from one sample sequenced in a study of a mutant IDH1 vaccine in newly diagnosed glioma. As to time point: week 35, safety follow-up. In every dose of vaccine, 300 ug of mutant IDH1 20-mer peptide was given alongside topical imiquimod. Some clones are missing from TCRdb's copy, which holds only in-frame ones; the method was immunoSEQ multiplex PCR. The sample shows approximately 47,000 clones, approximately 90% of them seen only once. These receptors are not linked to any known antigen. This specimen was PBMCs, taken from a glioma patient whose treatment included an IDH1 peptide vaccine. These receptors were collected from a woman aged 40-49 years with glioma.

A single count supports this clone. The chain has TRBV19 and TRBJ2-2; 9 bases agree with TRBD2. Germline V gene lookup returns CDR1 LNHDA and CDR2 SQIVND (reference sequence). This CDR3 region has 15 residues. The junction had 8 bases not matched to a gene; V was cut back by 5 bases and J by 7 bases. The DNA of the CDR3 is TGTGCCAGTAGTCGAAGCGGGGGGCAGGGCGGGGAGCTGTTTTTT. As protein: CASSRSGGQGGELFF.

CDR3 DNA sequence: TGCGCCAGCAGCCCTCTCACAGGGTCGGGGATGAACACTGAAGCTTTCTTT. Translating gives CASSPLTGSGMNTEAFF. The V call is TRBV4-3, the J call TRBJ1-1; D possibly corresponds to TRBD1 (6 bases). The CDR3 contains 17 residues. CDR1 is LGHNA and CDR2 is YSLEER in the germline V gene. V was clipped by 4 bases and J by 0 bases, with 18 bases between them.

This rearrangement joins TRBV2 to TRBJ2-3; the match to TRBD1 covers 8 bases. The length of the CDR3 is 16 residues. Looked up from germline, CDR1 is SNHLY and CDR2 is FYNNEI. V dropped 5 bases and J dropped 1; count of bases not matched to a gene: 8. The CDR3 sequence is CASSRQDRVGTDTQYF. The CDR3 coding sequence is TGTGCCAGCAGTCGACAGGACAGGGTCGGCACAGATACGCAGTATTTT.

The chain joins TRBV27 to TRBJ1-2; 7 bases fit TRBD1. The ends lost 6 bases at V and 8 bases at J; junction bases unmatched: 9. The CDR3 is 13 amino acids. From germline, CDR1 is MNHEY and CDR2 SMNVEV (reference sequence). CDR3 in amino acids: CASRSTGMGGYTF. CDR3 DNA: TGTGCCAGCAGATCGACAGGGATGGGGGGCTACACCTTC.

This clone was found once. J is TRBJ1-1 and V is TRBV6-1; TRBD1 agrees at 7 bases. There are 13 residues in the CDR3. CDR1 is MNHNS, CDR2 SASEGT, per germline. Trimming cost V 7 bases and J 7 bases; bases outside gene matches: 9. CDR3 region: CASTIGQASEAFF. The CDR3 region has the DNA TGTGCCAGCACTATTGGACAGGCGAGTGAAGCTTTCTTT.

This clone turned up a few times. The chain links TRBV2 to TRBJ1-1; D gene ambiguous. The CDR3 totals 12 residues. V lost 2 bases and J 4 bases, leaving 5 bases between the germline ends. Germline V gives CDR1 SNHLY, CDR2 FYNNEI. This CDR3 is CASSESVTEAFF. CDR3 DNA sequence: TGTGCCAGCAGTGAATCGGTCACTGAAGCTTTCTTT. Looking up the rest from reference TRBV2 and TRBJ1-1 gives the full variable domain: EPEVTQTPSHQVTQMGQEVILRCVPISNHLYFYWYRQILGQKVEFLVSFYNNEISEKSEIFDDQFSVERPDGSNFTLKIRSTKLEDSAMYFCASSESVTEAFFGQGTRLTVV.

The V gene is TRBV2, the J gene TRBJ2-1; the D is unclear. V was clipped by 6 bases and J by 9 bases, with 9 bases between them. CDR3 length: 11 residues. Germline CDR1 and CDR2: SNHLY and FYNNEI. CDR3 sequence (DNA): TGTGCCAGCAGGGATGAAGGTGAGCAGTTCTTC. The encoded protein is CASRDEGEQFF.

The sample holds one count of this clone. The genes are TRBV27 and TRBJ2-7, with TRBD1 matching 10 bases. Germline V gene lookup returns CDR1 MNHEY and CDR2 SMNVEV (reference sequence). The V segment lost 2 bases and the J segment 5 bases; nucleotides outside the gene matches: 9. The CDR3 sequence is 16 residues long. The CDR3 DNA follows: TGTGCCAGCAGTTTAAGGGGACAGGGGCGAAGTCACGAGCAGTACTTC. This sequence encodes CASSLRGQGRSHEQYF.

The V gene is TRBV10-3, the J gene TRBJ2-7; D is uncertain. Germline values: CDR1 ENHRY, CDR2 SYGVKD. V shed 10 bases and J shed 3 bases, with 16 bases lying between them. The CDR3 is 13 amino acids. The CDR3 coding sequence is TGTGCCACACTATCCCAGCGTGACTACGAGCAGTACTTC. Translated, it gives CATLSQRDYEQYF.

In this sample, this clone turned up once. This rearrangement joins TRBV27 to TRBJ2-7, with TRBD1 matching over 7 bases. The CDR3 is made up of 16 amino acids. Per the germline V gene, CDR1 is MNHEY and CDR2 is SMNVEV (reference sequence). With V trimmed by 5 bases and J by 0 bases, 10 bases remained unmatched. CDR3 in DNA: TGTGCCAGCAGTGCCCGACAGGGTCTTGGCTCCTACGAGCAGTACTTC. This sequence encodes CASSARQGLGSYEQYF.

The chain couples TRBV19 to TRBJ1-5, with 7 bases matching TRBD1. CDR1 LNHDA and CDR2 SQIVND come from the germline V gene (reference sequence). Trimming at V came to 5 bases and at J to 3 bases, leaving 4 bases not matched to a gene. The CDR3 is 14 residues long. The CDR3 is CASSWGTVNQPQHF. CDR3 bases: TGTGCCAGTAGTTGGGGGACAGTCAATCAGCCCCAGCATTTT.

The J gene is TRBJ1-5, the V gene TRBV19; no clear D gene. V was shortened by 3 bases and J by 7 bases, with 16 bases between the two germline ends. CDR3 length equals 15 residues. The germline gives CDR1 LNHDA, CDR2 SQIVND (reference sequence). CDR3 nucleotides: TGTGCCAGTAGTATTGGCGGCTGGGGTGGGCAGCCCCAGCATTTT. Translated: CASSIGGWGGQPQHF.

The chain has TRBV6-5 and TRBJ1-1, with a tentative D call TRBD1 (6 bases). The germline CDR1 and CDR2 sequences are MNHEY and SVGAGI. The CDR3 is 12 amino acids. Trimming took off 11 bases at V and 1 base at J, with 11 bases between the two ends. In DNA form, the CDR3 reads TGTGCCGCGGGACACCAGAACACTGAAGCTTTCTTT. Translating gives CAAGHQNTEAFF.

This clone was seen a handful of times. The rearrangement joins TRBV28 to TRBJ1-1; 9 bases are a match to TRBD1. Germline CDR1 is MDHEN and CDR2 is SYDVKM. The CDR3 has 16 amino acids. J was trimmed by 0 bases and V by 3 bases; bases with no gene match: 5. CDR3 sequence (DNA): TGTGCCAGCAGTTTTCGCACAGGGGGCGTGAACACTGAAGCTTTCTTT. This encodes CASSFRTGGVNTEAFF.

In this sample, this clone turned up a few times. The V and J genes are TRBV6-5 and TRBJ2-7; no definite D call. V was shortened by 5 bases and J by 7 bases, with 12 bases between the two germline ends. The germline CDR1 and CDR2 sequences are MNHEY and SVGAGI. This CDR3 is 12 amino acids long. CDR3: CASSPEGMEQYF. CDR3 DNA sequence: TGTGCCAGCAGTCCGGAAGGGATGGAGCAGTACTTC.

This chain connects TRBV4-1 to TRBJ1-2, with D possibly matching TRBD1 (6 bases). CDR1 and CDR2 from the germline V gene are MGHRA and YSYEKL. The V end lost 0 bases, the J end lost 3 bases, and 8 bases lay between the germline ends. The CDR3 spans 14 residues. The CDR3 DNA reads as TGCGCCAGCAGCCAAGATAGACAGGACTATGGCTACACCTTC. Encoded protein: CASSQDRQDYGYTF.

The chain recombines TRBV2 with TRBJ1-5, with 9 bases lining up with TRBD1. This CDR3 has 15 residues. V shed 6 bases and J 0 bases; nucleotides not matched to a gene: 3. Germline V CDR1 and CDR2: SNHLY, FYNNEI. This CDR3 reads CASRGTGHSNQPQHF. The CDR3 DNA sequence: TGTGCCAGCAGGGGGACAGGGCATAGCAATCAGCCCCAGCATTTT.

The V gene is TRBV11-2, the J gene TRBJ2-6; no firm D call. The germline V gene encodes CDR1 SGHAT and CDR2 FQNNGV. CDR3 length: 13 residues. Trimming took off 3 bases at V and 4 bases at J, with 4 bases between the two ends. The CDR3 protein is CASSFSGANVLTF. The DNA of the CDR3 is TGTGCCAGCAGCTTTTCCGGGGCCAACGTCCTGACTTTC.